This T cell receptor beta chain was retrieved from a study of radiotherapy plus CTLA-4 blockade in lung cancer. Study information: Among patients, approximately 17% showed objective responses, and approximately 30% had disease control.

The count of this clone is one. Its cognate antigen is unknown. Study-level results: Early blood T cell clone dynamics reportedly forecast response best, with interferon-beta.

Measured with immunoSEQ multiplex PCR; TCRdb has only the in-frame clones, and not every one. The sample comprises about 40,000 clones, approximately 83% of which are singletons, and about 20% rests with the top ten. The germline CDR1 and CDR2 sequences are SGHKS and YYEKEE (reference sequence). This CDR3 has 13 residues. V lost 1 base to trimming and J lost 10 bases, with 12 bases between them. Participants had chemo-refractory metastatic non-small-cell lung cancer and were treated with focal radiation plus ipilimumab CTLA-4 blockade. Sequenced here: peripheral blood, sampled from a patient treated with radiotherapy plus ipilimumab. This clonotype was sampled from a human donor with non-small cell lung cancer whose response to radiotherapy plus ipilimumab could not be evaluated. The chain combines TRBV5-5 with TRBJ2-1; D is perhaps TRBD1 (5 bases). CDR3 region: CASSLRGSGEQFF. CDR3 coding DNA: TGTGCCAGCAGCTTGAGGGGATCCGGGGAGCAGTTCTTC.